The subject of this entry is one T cell receptor beta chain. This clonotype was detected many times. Its antigen specificity is not known. No per-base quality is available; no much larger clone lies one base away. The library was designed around alpha chains, so this beta chain is a stray read whose abundance carries little weight. The data stem from a study of spatial heterogeneity in lung cancer (dated by TCRdb to the late 2010s). Turning to the overall study: Beta-chain transcripts were consistently detected in greater numbers than alpha-chain transcripts, which likely reflected higher beta-chain transcript abundance. In tumor regions, TCR transcript counts showed a strong correlation with a T cell transcriptional module score derived from matched bulk RNA-seq. In the raw uncorrected reads, each unique combination of TCR and UMI appeared more than ten times on average. In non-small cell lung cancer, the study made a quantitative comparison of TCR alpha and beta repertoires among multiple tumor regions, matched nontumor lung and blood. Nonsynonymous mutation counts, determined by whole-exome sequencing of tumor tissue, were related to TCR repertoire features. Both alpha and beta chains were TCR-sequenced in samples taken at surgery, namely 220 tumor regions, approximately 66 matched nontumor lung samples and 55 to 60 PBMC samples.

The full study reports these points: The tumor nonsynonymous mutation count correlated with the number of expanded alpha and beta TCRs within the tumor. TCR-seq was estimated to cover only about 7% of tumor T cells for alpha chains and approximately 12% for beta chains. The count of ubiquitous expanded TCRs correlated with the count of ubiquitous nonsynonymous mutations, and the count of regional expanded TCRs correlated with the count of regional nonsynonymous mutations. Confirming at a functional level the hypothesis that regional TCRs recognize regional mutations was considered to require additional single-cell paired TCR alpha and beta sequencing.

CDR1 is given as SEHNR and CDR2 as FQNEAQ, both from the germline V gene (reference sequence). The CDR3 sequence holds 11 residues, the cysteine and phenylalanine included. Solely the CDR3 DNA is kept, with 33 bases framed from the first base. V gives up 4 bases and J gives up 5 bases, and the segment between their germline ends measures 4 bases. The library was generated by 5' RACE. Sequencing instrument: NextSeq 500. To allow correction of PCR and sequencing errors, the TCR library protocol tagged every TCR cDNA molecule with a unique molecular identifier. The study's own analysis went as follows. Decombinator tools were used for TCR identification, UMI-based error correction and CDR3 extraction. Expanded TCRs were defined as those above a frequency of 2 per 1,000, corresponding to the top 1% of the tumor frequency distribution. Expanded tumor TCRs were classed as regional if statistically deemed absent (corrected P<0.05) from at least one tumor region, otherwise ubiquitous. Renyi diversity was calculated using the R vegan package after each repertoire was subsampled 100 times to 5,000 TCRs. CDR3 similarity networks were constructed using string-kernel similarity of amino acid triplets, with links drawn between CDR3s whose pairwise similarity was above 0.82. The raw public data were reprocessed by TCRdb itself: fastp quality trimming at Q25, MiXCR clonotype calling, in-frame beta chains only. A single entry per CDR3 protein holds the most common genes and DNA from its merged rows. These V and J calls originate from TCRdb's pipeline instead of the authors' own analysis. This sample lists more than 10,000 distinct CDR3 sequences; roughly 6% were detected once. The top ten constitute 11% of the sample.

This specimen's time point label, per the study, means: sample taken at primary tumor resection. Samples were obtained from about 75 patients with early-stage, untreated non-small cell lung cancer from the lung TRACERx cohort. Without any cell sorting, TCR sequencing was performed on whole RNA extracted either from tumor and nontumor lung tissue or from cryopreserved PBMC samples. Only patients for whom sufficient RNA was available from at least two tumor regions were selected for TCR sequencing. A lung pathologist reviewed the tumor and adjacent nontumor lung specimens before the specimens were selected.

Sequencing used lung tumor tissue, obtained at surgery. Rearrangement joined TRBV7-9 to TRBJ2-3, with the identity of the D gene unclear. The origin of this receptor is a female donor with early-stage non-small cell lung cancer. CDR3 reads: CASSSRDTQYF. The DNA sequence reads TGTGCCAGCAGCTCCAGAGATACGCAGTATTTT.